This T cell receptor beta chain stems from a study of T cells in Graves' hyperthyroidism and ophthalmopathy. This clonotype turned up a few times. Its matching antigen is unknown. RNA transcripts gave rise to amplified TCR beta CDR3 regions. A first-round RT-PCR of the TCR CDR3 used the HTBI primer set. TCRdb reprocessed the multiplex PCR reads via MiXCR and lists one record per CDR3 protein. The top ten hold roughly 6.5% of the sample, which has approximately 700,000 distinct CDR3 sequences, about 45% seen once. The germline V gene encodes CDR1 SGDLS and CDR2 YYNGEE. V lost 0 bases and J 4 bases, leaving 7 bases between the germline ends. The length of the CDR3 is 13 residues. Study results and caveats: Most expanded thyroid clonotypes above 0.001 also appeared in blood.

Uncontrolled infection, other autoimmune disease, pregnancy and lactation each barred patients from inclusion. Used for diagnoses were clinical symptoms, serum thyroxine and TRAb, thyroid ultrasound and orbital computed tomography. This rearrangement joins TRBV9 to TRBJ1-1; no reliable D call. What was sequenced was peripheral blood or thyroid tissue (not recorded which). The clonotype was recovered from an adult man with Graves' disease, either hyperthyroidism or ophthalmopathy (not recorded which). The CDR3 here is CASSVERATEAFF. CDR3 nucleotides: TGTGCCAGCAGCGTAGAGAGGGCCACTGAAGCTTTCTTT.